The 23 T cell receptor beta chains presented below share a single source sample, sequenced in a study of metastatic and nonmetastatic thyroid tumors (dated by TCRdb to about 2020). Before undergoing thyroid surgery, none of the patients had been given any kind of treatment. Preparation of the library involved PCR. Instrument on record: Illumina HiSeq 4000. TCRdb trimmed the raw reads at Q25, called clones with MiXCR and kept productive beta chains. For this sample there are tens of thousands of clones; approximately 17% appear just once. The ten largest clones take up just under 3% of the sample. Sequenced sample: blood. The receptors were gathered from a female donor with papillary thyroid cancer or a benign thyroid nodule (not recorded which). Some clones in this sample may be carry-over from other donors' samples.

The chain combines TRBV27 with TRBJ2-1; 7 nucleotides match TRBD2. CDR1 is MNHEY and CDR2 is SMNVEV in the germline V gene (reference sequence). The CDR3 runs to 16 residues. V was clipped by 7 bases and J by 7 bases; unmatched bases: 16. The CDR3 DNA reads as TGTGCCAGCACCACAGCGGGACTTAGTAGGAGAAATGAGCAGTTCTTC. It is translated as CASTTAGLSRRNEQFF.

This clone was recorded many times. The chain employs TRBV28 and TRBJ2-4; a weak D match, TRBD1 (6 bases). Per the germline V gene, CDR1 is MDHEN and CDR2 is SYDVKM. V lost 6 bases, J lost 0 bases, and 18 bases lay in between. This CDR3 has 17 residues. The CDR3 sequence: CASRPERDTIAKNIQYF. CDR3 bases: TGTGCCAGCAGGCCAGAACGGGACACAATAGCCAAAAACATTCAGTACTTC. Filled out from reference TRBV28 and TRBJ2-4, the complete variable domain reads DVKVTQSSRYLVKRTGEKVFLECVQDMDHENMFWYRQDPGLGLRLIYFSYDVKMKEKGDIPEGYSVSREKKERFSLILESASTNQTSMYLCASRPERDTIAKNIQYFGAGTRLSVL.

This clone was counted only a few times. Given a much more abundant clone one base away, this may be a read error. The rearrangement links TRBV28 to TRBJ1-2; weak D call: TRBD1 (5 bases). The CDR3 runs to 14 residues. CDR1 and CDR2 (germline): MDHEN, SYDVKM. The V end was cut by 1 base, the J end by 4 bases, with 10 bases between. CDR3: CASSLSKGSYGYTF. In DNA form, the CDR3 reads TGTGCCAGCAGTTTATCAAAGGGGAGCTATGGCTACACCTTC.

The table lists this clone with many counts. This chain links TRBV4-1 with TRBJ2-7; TRBD1 agrees at 10 bases. V lost 3 bases and J lost 2; bases outside the gene matches: 4. Germline-derived CDR1 and CDR2 are MGHRA and YSYEKL. The CDR3 contains 15 residues. Here the CDR3 DNA reads TGCGCCAGCAGCCAGACAGGGGGCAGCGCCTACGAGCAGTACTTC. Translation: CASSQTGGSAYEQYF.

The chain is built from TRBV7-3 and TRBJ2-7; 9 bases align to TRBD2. Germline CDR1 SGHTA, CDR2 FQGTGA. There are 15 residues in the CDR3. Losses at the gene ends were 2 bases for V and 3 bases for J; bases not matched to a gene: 5. CDR3 in DNA: TGTGCCAGCAGCTTAGAAAGCGGGGGGAGCTACGAGCAGTACTTC. It translates to CASSLESGGSYEQYF.

This clone was counted a few times. This chain joins TRBV10-2 and TRBJ2-7; no clear D gene. V lost 6 bases and J lost 1, with 10 bases in between. Germline CDR1 and CDR2: WSHSY and SAAADI. CDR3 size: 13 residues. For the CDR3, the DNA is TGCGCCAGCAGGCCGGCTTATTCCTACGAGCAGTACTTC. Amino acids: CASRPAYSYEQYF.

Comments on this clone: One junction end disagrees with the germline gene, perhaps due to a read error. This rearrangement joins TRBV7-8 to TRBJ1-2; D gene unclear. The CDR3 extends over 14 amino acids. CDR1 is SGHVS, CDR2 FQNEAQ, per germline. The CDR3 region is CASSFRKGSYGYTF. The CDR3 DNA sequence: TGTGCCAGCAGCTTTAGAAAGGGTAGCTATGGCTACACATTC.

This clone was seen ten or more times. The chain carries TRBV27 and TRBJ2-2; 9 bases line up with TRBD1. Germline CDR1 is MNHEY and CDR2 is SMNVEV (reference sequence). V gave up 6 bases and J gave up 3 bases; unmatched junction bases: 5. The CDR3 extends over 15 amino acids. The CDR3 DNA follows: TGTGCCAGCAGCCCGGGACAGGGTCACACCGGGGAGCTGTTTTTT. Translation: CASSPGQGHTGELFF.

In its sample, this clone was seen many times. The chain couples TRBV24-1 to TRBJ2-3; TRBD2 agrees at 14 bases. The CDR3 contains 17 residues. Germline V gives CDR1 KGHDR, CDR2 SFDVKD. V was pared by 9 bases and J by 4 bases, with 11 bases of the junction left unmatched. CDR3 DNA sequence: TGTGCCACCCAGAATAGTAAGGGACTAGCGGGAGCAGATACGCAGTATTTT. Translation: CATQNSKGLAGADTQYF.

This clone was seen a handful of times. This chain connects TRBV6-1 to TRBJ2-7; maybe TRBD2 (6 bases). CDR3 size: 12 residues. V was pared by 7 bases and J by 2 bases, with 9 bases between. CDR1 and CDR2 from the germline V gene are MNHNS and SASEGT. The CDR3 bases are TGTGCCAGCATGGGCGGGACCTACGAGCAGTACTTC. It encodes CASMGGTYEQYF.

A few counts support this clone. The chain is built from TRBV6-5 and TRBJ1-5; 8 bases match TRBD1. Germline V gives CDR1 MNHEY, CDR2 SVGAGI. The V and J ends lost 4 bases and 3 bases, in that order; junction bases with no gene match: 5. The CDR3 runs to 15 residues. The DNA for the CDR3 is TGTGCCAGCAGTTCTCAGGGGGCCCCCAATCAGCCCCAGCATTTT. Residues: CASSSQGAPNQPQHF.

This clone was found a few times. At one of its ends the junction is not consistent with the germline gene, which may arise from a read error. The chain employs TRBV12-3 or TRBV12-4 and TRBJ1-2; tentative D call: TRBD1 (5 bases). This CDR3 contains 14 residues. This CDR3 reads CASSLRGSSYVYTF. In DNA form, the CDR3 reads TGTGCCAGCAGTTTAAGGGGATCAAGCTATGTCTACACCTTC.

V gene TRBV25-1 combines with J gene TRBJ2-1; no definite D call. Germline values: CDR1 MGHDK, CDR2 SYGVNS. CDR3 length: 13 residues. V was pared by 7 bases and J by 8 bases, with 15 bases between. The CDR3: CASTVTIAYEQFF. CDR3 bases: TGTGCCAGCACCGTGACGATAGCCTATGAGCAGTTCTTC.

Ten or more counts support this clone. The chain employs TRBV27 and TRBJ2-7; D may be TRBD1 or TRBD2 (5 bases each). This CDR3 is 21 amino acids long. Per the germline V gene, CDR1 is MNHEY and CDR2 is SMNVEV (reference sequence). V lost 0 bases, J lost 5 bases, and 32 bases lay in between. The CDR3 is CASSLSRVVWQGSGMIHEQYF. CDR3 DNA sequence: TGTGCCAGCAGTTTATCAAGGGTGGTGTGGCAGGGAAGCGGAATGATCCACGAGCAGTACTTC.

The chain uses TRBV11-1 and TRBJ2-3; 9 nucleotides line up with TRBD2. Looked up from germline, CDR1 is SGHAT and CDR2 is FQDESV (reference sequence). The V segment lost 5 bases and the J segment 4 bases; nucleotides outside the gene matches: 16. This CDR3 spans 18 amino acids. The CDR3 coding sequence is TGTGCCAGCAGCGCCAACCGCGGGAGGGCCGTTTGTGCAGATACGCAGTATTTT. It yields the protein CASSANRGRAVCADTQYF.

A word on this clone: One junction end does not reproduce the germline sequence, and a read error may be involved. The rearrangement links TRBV11-2 to TRBJ2-7, with 7 bases lining up with TRBD2. The CDR3 loop spans 14 amino acids. Germline V gene lookup returns CDR1 SGHAT and CDR2 FQNNGV. This CDR3 is CASSLVGGSSEQHF. The CDR3 DNA reads as TGTGCCAGCAGCTTAGTGGGAGGGAGCAGTGAGCAGCACTTC.

This clone occurred once. The V gene is TRBV20-1, the J gene TRBJ2-7; tentatively, D is TRBD1 (6 bases). V was cut by 0 bases and J by 5 bases, with 20 bases left in between. Germline V CDR1 and CDR2: DFQATT, SNEGSKA (reference sequence). This CDR3 spans 16 amino acids. The CDR3 sequence: CSAREGAKHWANEQYF. The CDR3 bases are TGCAGTGCTAGAGAGGGGGCAAAACATTGGGCCAACGAGCAGTACTTC.

This clone was observed a handful of times. V and J are TRBV6-6 and TRBJ1-2; D call uncertain. The V end was cut by 2 bases, the J end by 4 bases, with 11 bases between. This CDR3 is built from 14 residues. Germline V gene sequence: CDR1 MNHNY, CDR2 SVGAGI (reference sequence). The CDR3 nucleotides read TGTGCCAGCAGTTACCACCAGGTACCCTATGGCTACACCTTC. Translation gives CASSYHQVPYGYTF.

This clone showed up many times. This rearrangement joins TRBV20-1 to TRBJ2-7, with TRBD1 matching over 7 bases. V shed 3 bases, J shed 6 bases, and the junction held 14 bases outside the gene matches. Germline assignment: CDR1 DFQATT and CDR2 SNEGSKA (reference sequence). This CDR3 spans 15 amino acids. CDR3: CSASVRGTGDREQYF. The CDR3 DNA sequence: TGCAGTGCTAGCGTGAGGGGCACAGGGGACCGCGAGCAGTACTTC.

This clone was detected many times. The V call is TRBV7-3, the J call TRBJ2-2, with D possibly being TRBD2 (5 bases). Germline CDR1 SGHTA, CDR2 FQGTGA. CDR3 length: 15 residues. The V end was cut by 5 bases, the J end by 6 bases, with 16 bases between. CDR3 coding DNA: TGTGCCAGCAGCCCAAGTCGGGGTTGGGCCGGGGAGCTGTTTTTT. Translating it yields CASSPSRGWAGELFF.

This clone was counted many times. The rearrangement links TRBV12-3 or TRBV12-4 to TRBJ2-3, with unresolved D. V was shortened by 6 bases and J by 0 bases, with 7 bases between the two germline ends. CDR3 length: 13 residues. As DNA, the CDR3 is TGTGCCAGCAGGTCAACCAGCACAGATACGCAGTATTTT. Translating gives CASRSTSTDTQYF.

This clone was counted at least ten times. CDR3 residues: CSASPPRGRGITDTQYF. The CDR3 coding sequence is TGCAGTGCTAGCCCCCCACGAGGCAGGGGCATCACAGATACGCAGTATTTT. This chain joins TRBV20-1 and TRBJ2-3; TRBD1 is a possible D gene (6 bases). The length of the CDR3 is 17 residues. V lost 3 bases, J lost 2 bases, and 21 bases lay in between. The germline V gene encodes CDR1 DFQATT and CDR2 SNEGSKA (reference sequence).

This clone came up many times. This chain connects TRBV9 to TRBJ2-1; D is unresolved. Germline V gene lookup returns CDR1 SGDLS and CDR2 YYNGEE. V lost 0 bases and J 7 bases, leaving 8 bases between the germline ends. This CDR3 comprises 13 residues. The CDR3 coding sequence is TGTGCCAGCAGCGTAGAGCAGTGGAATGAGCAGTTCTTC. Its translation is CASSVEQWNEQFF.